One sample yielded the 31 T cell receptor beta chains listed below, sequenced in a study of T cells of healthy individuals. Each CDR3 protein gets one entry after TCRdb re-called the 5' RACE reads with MiXCR. The sample comprises more than 60,000 distinct CDR3 sequences, about a sixth of which are singletons, and approximately 4.6% rests with the top ten. The receptors stem from a human donor in good health.

Many counts were recorded for this clonotype. This chain connects TRBV3-1 to TRBJ2-4, with D possibly TRBD2 on 5 matching bases. Trimming cost V 4 bases and J 0 bases, with 16 bases left between them. Per germline, CDR1 LGHDT and CDR2 YNNKEL (reference sequence). The CDR3 loop spans 17 amino acids. The CDR3 reads CASSRQGGGLAKNIQYF. Written as DNA, the CDR3 is TGTGCCAGCAGCCGACAAGGAGGCGGTCTAGCCAAAAACATTCAGTACTTC.

At least ten counts were recorded for this clonotype. V is TRBV1 and J is TRBJ1-2; the D call of TRBD1 is as the table states it, not checked on the DNA. TRBV1 is an annotated pseudogene. This CDR3 contains 16 residues. The CDR3 reads CTSMDRGLSQLYGYTF. The DNA of the CDR3 is TGCACCAGCATGGACAGGGGGTTATCTCAACTCTATGGCTACACCTTC.

This clonotype was detected ten times or more. V usage is TRBV20-1 and J usage is TRBJ2-7, with 9 positions matching TRBD1. CDR3 length: 16 amino acids. Germline V gives CDR1 DFQATT, CDR2 SNEGSKA (reference sequence). Trimming removed 6 bases from V and 0 bases from J; junction bases left unmatched: 12. The CDR3 coding sequence is TGCAGTGCCCCCATCCTGGGACAGGGTTTCTCCTACGAGCAGTACTTC. The encoded protein is CSAPILGQGFSYEQYF.

The chain uses TRBV7-2 and TRBJ2-3; TRBD1 matches at 9 bases. V lost 5 bases and J lost 4; bases outside the gene matches: 10. Germline V gene lookup returns CDR1 SGHTA and CDR2 FQGNSA. The CDR3 sequence is 16 residues long. The CDR3 sequence is CASSPRRGQGADTQYF. The CDR3 DNA is TGTGCCAGCAGCCCCCGTCGGGGACAGGGAGCAGATACGCAGTATTTT.

The chain combines TRBV3-1 with TRBJ2-5; 8 nucleotides line up with TRBD1. Germline-derived CDR1 and CDR2 are LGHDT and YNNKEL (reference sequence). The CDR3 length is 16 residues. With 5 bases clipped from V and 4 bases from J, the junction kept 12 bases outside the gene matches. CDR3 sequence reads: CASSNLQGALGETQYF. CDR3 nucleotide sequence: TGTGCCAGCAGCAACCTTCAGGGGGCTTTAGGAGAGACCCAGTACTTC.

Many counts were recorded for this clonotype. V gene TRBV9 combines with J gene TRBJ1-1; D perhaps matches TRBD1 (6 bases). Trimming removed 7 bases from V and 5 bases from J, with 9 bases in between. The germline V gene has CDR1 SGDLS and CDR2 YYNGEE. The CDR3 consists of 11 residues. The CDR3: CASGQSTEAFF. Written as DNA, the CDR3 is TGTGCCAGCGGACAGTCAACTGAAGCTTTCTTT.

This clonotype was seen a few times. The gene calls are TRBV27 and TRBJ2-7; 15 nucleotides line up with TRBD2. Losses at the gene ends were 5 bases for V and 3 bases for J; bases not matched to a gene: 5. CDR3 length: 16 residues. Germline values: CDR1 MNHEY, CDR2 SMNVEV (reference sequence). The CDR3 loop reads CASSPGLAGGVYEQYF. Written as DNA, the CDR3 is TGTGCCAGCAGTCCCGGACTAGCGGGAGGGGTCTACGAGCAGTACTTC.

This clonotype occurred a few times. This chain joins TRBV6-1 and TRBJ2-3; 11 nucleotides agree with TRBD2. Trimming removed 6 bases from V and 5 bases from J; junction bases left unmatched: 7. CDR1 and CDR2 from the germline V gene are MNHNS and SASEGT. The CDR3 loop spans 15 amino acids. CDR3 coding DNA: TGTGCCAGCAGGCCACTAGCGGGAGATGGAGATACGCAGTATTTT. The encoded protein is CASRPLAGDGDTQYF.

The rearrangement joins TRBV2 to TRBJ1-5; D may be TRBD1 (6 bases). The germline V gene encodes CDR1 SNHLY and CDR2 FYNNEI. The V end was cut by 5 bases, the J end by 3 bases, with 11 bases between. This CDR3 region has 14 residues. CDR3 sequence (DNA): TGTGCCAGCAGTTCCTCAGGGGACAATCAGCCCCAGCATTTT. Translated, it gives CASSSSGDNQPQHF.

This clonotype was recorded many times. V usage is TRBV19 and J usage is TRBJ1-2; D is unresolved. CDR3 length: 12 amino acids. Trimming removed 6 bases at V and 6 bases at J, with 11 bases between. From germline, CDR1 is LNHDA and CDR2 SQIVND (reference sequence). The CDR3 loop reads CASRAGRDGYTF. The CDR3 DNA reads TGTGCCAGTAGGGCCGGGCGAGATGGCTACACCTTC.

This clonotype was counted many times. The rearrangement uses TRBV2 and TRBJ1-1; no definite D call. This CDR3 has 15 residues. The V end was cut by 3 bases, the J end by 4 bases, with 15 bases between. Per the germline V gene, CDR1 is SNHLY and CDR2 is FYNNEI. CDR3 in DNA: TGTGCCAGCAGTGAGGTCGGAGGGTTGGGCACTGAAGCTTTCTTT. Translating gives CASSEVGGLGTEAFF. The full variable domain, with the rest looked up from reference TRBV2 and TRBJ1-1, is EPEVTQTPSHQVTQMGQEVILRCVPISNHLYFYWYRQILGQKVEFLVSFYNNEISEKSEIFDDQFSVERPDGSNFTLKIRSTKLEDSAMYFCASSEVGGLGTEAFFGQGTRLTVV.

This clonotype has just a few counts. The chain links TRBV2 to TRBJ2-4, with 10 bases lining up with TRBD1. V dropped 11 bases and J dropped 8; count of bases not matched to a gene: 6. Germline values: CDR1 SNHLY, CDR2 FYNNEI. The CDR3 extends over 12 amino acids. Here the CDR3 DNA reads TGTGCCGGTGCCGGGACAGGGGACATTCAGTACTTC. The encoded protein is CAGAGTGDIQYF.

This clonotype was counted at least ten times. CDR3 sequence: CSARGGLGETQYF. The CDR3 bases are TGCAGTGCTAGAGGGGGACTAGGGGAGACCCAGTACTTC. V usage is TRBV20-1 and J usage is TRBJ2-5, with 8 bases lining up with TRBD2. The CDR3 sequence is 13 residues long. J was trimmed by 5 bases and V by 1 base; bases with no gene match: 3. Germline CDR1 and CDR2: DFQATT and SNEGSKA (reference sequence).

A few counts support this clonotype. The conserved phenylalanine or tryptophan normally closing the CDR3 is absent here, so this likely arose from a read error. The V gene is TRBV7-2, the J gene TRBJ1-3; possibly TRBD1 for D (6 bases). Trimming left V 5 bases short and J 2 bases short, with 10 bases between. Germline V gives CDR1 SGHTA, CDR2 FQGNSA. This CDR3 is built from 14 residues. CDR3 sequence reads: CASSPRTAGNTIYS. The CDR3 DNA reads TGTGCCAGCAGCCCCCGGACAGCTGGAAACACCATATATTCT.

This chain joins TRBV10-3 and TRBJ1-3, with D unresolved. The ends were cut back, 6 bases at V and 2 bases at J, with 11 bases in the middle. This CDR3 region has 14 residues. CDR1 and CDR2 (germline): ENHRY, SYGVKD. The CDR3 sequence: CAIREGRTGNTIYF. In nucleotides, the CDR3 is TGTGCCATCAGAGAGGGTAGAACTGGAAACACCATATATTTT.

This clonotype was observed at least ten times. The chain recombines TRBV29-1 with TRBJ2-3, with TRBD2 identical over 7 bases. The V gene's germline CDR1 is SQVTM and CDR2 ANQGSEA. V lost 7 bases and J lost 5; bases outside the gene matches: 12. CDR3 size: 14 residues. Written as DNA, the CDR3 is TGCAGCGCGATCCGGGACTATAAAAAAGATACGCAGTATTTT. Its protein is CSAIRDYKKDTQYF.

This clonotype was counted between two and nine times. The chain has TRBV6-2 or TRBV6-3 and TRBJ1-3, with D uncertain. The CDR3 runs 17 residues. V shed 6 bases and J shed 0 bases, with 18 bases lying between them. Per germline, CDR1 MNHEY and CDR2 SVGEGT. In DNA form, the CDR3 reads TGTGCCAGCAGGATAAGCGGTGCTATGAGCTCTGGAAACACCATATATTTT. Translating it yields CASRISGAMSSGNTIYF.

The chain has TRBV6-2 or TRBV6-3 and TRBJ2-7; 9 bases are shared with TRBD2. Germline assignment: CDR1 MNHEY and CDR2 SVGEGT. The CDR3 is 16 residues long. J lost 5 bases, V lost 4 bases, and 12 bases had no gene match. The CDR3 DNA reads as TGTGCCAGCAGTTCCCCTAGCGGGACCTTTTTCCACGAGCAGTACTTC. It translates to CASSSPSGTFFHEQYF.

This clonotype was counted a few times. The chain joins TRBV7-3 to TRBJ2-1; D is uncertain. Germline-derived CDR1 and CDR2 are SGHTA and FQGTGA. CDR3 size: 14 residues. The V and J ends lost 2 bases and 9 bases respectively, with 14 bases between them. CDR3 bases: TGTGCCAGCAGCTTAGGGCTTTCACGGGCTGAGCAGTTCTTC. This translates into CASSLGLSRAEQFF. Using reference TRBV7-3 and TRBJ2-1 for the parts outside the CDR3, the full variable domain is GAGVSQTPSNKVTEKGKYVELRCDPISGHTALYWYRQSLGQGPEFLIYFQGTGAADDSGLPNDRFFAVRPEGSVSTLKIQRTERGDSAVYLCASSLGLSRAEQFFGPGTRLTVL.

This clonotype has only a few counts. In DNA, the CDR3 is TGTGCCAGCAGCTCCAAGCAAGGCGTCGGACTAGCGGACACCTACAATGAGCAGTTCTTC. Residues: CASSSKQGVGLADTYNEQFF. The V gene is TRBV7-9, the J gene TRBJ2-1; 10 bases line up with TRBD2. Trimming cost V 4 bases and J 2 bases; bases outside gene matches: 17. The CDR3 loop spans 20 amino acids. CDR1 SEHNR and CDR2 FQNEAQ come from the germline V gene (reference sequence). The full variable domain, in which reference TRBV7-9 and TRBJ2-1 provide the parts outside the CDR3, is DTGVSQNPRHKITKRGQNVTFRCDPISEHNRLYWYRQTLGQGPEFLTYFQNEAQLEKSRLLSDRFSAERPKGSFSTLEIQRTEQGDSAMYLCASSSKQGVGLADTYNEQFFGPGTRLTVL.

The table lists this clonotype with a few counts. The rearrangement joins TRBV6-5 to TRBJ2-3; no reliable D call. Germline lookup yields CDR1 MNHEY and CDR2 SVGAGI. The V end was cut by 7 bases, the J end by 1 base, with 9 bases between. CDR3 size: 13 residues. The CDR3 reads CASTRSGTDTQYF. The CDR3 DNA is TGTGCCAGCACCAGGTCAGGCACAGATACGCAGTATTTT.

The chain uses TRBV28 and TRBJ2-3; D is tentatively TRBD1 or TRBD2 (5 bases each). The length of the CDR3 is 13 residues. CDR1 MDHEN and CDR2 SYDVKM come from the germline V gene. V dropped 5 bases and J dropped 0 bases, with 6 bases sitting between them. The CDR3 DNA follows: TGTGCCAGCAGTCGGGACAGCACAGATACGCAGTATTTT. Translated, it gives CASSRDSTDTQYF.

This clonotype was seen at least ten times. V is TRBV10-3 and J is TRBJ2-7; 11 bases fit TRBD2. V lost 6 bases to trimming and J lost 4 bases; unmatched junction nucleotides: 8. Germline V CDR1 and CDR2: ENHRY, SYGVKD. The CDR3 runs 15 residues. CDR3 in DNA: TGTGCCATCAGGCCACTAGCGGGAGAAACTTACGAGCAGTACTTC. This gives the protein CAIRPLAGETYEQYF.

This sequence joins TRBV10-3 and TRBJ2-3, with 7 bases fitting TRBD2. Germline CDR1 and CDR2: ENHRY and SYGVKD. This CDR3 spans 18 amino acids. V lost 5 bases to trimming and J lost 1 base; unmatched junction nucleotides: 15. The CDR3 here is CAISRQNQGSGGTDTQYF. The CDR3 DNA reads TGTGCCATCAGTCGTCAGAACCAAGGGAGCGGGGGCACAGATACGCAGTATTTT.

This clonotype has only a few counts. This chain links TRBV14 with TRBJ2-1, with a weak D call TRBD1 (6 bases). The CDR3 consists of 13 residues. Germline CDR1 and CDR2: SGHDN and FVKESK. V shed 1 base and J shed 6 bases, with 7 bases lying between them. CDR3: CASSQGGGNEQFF. The DNA for the CDR3 is TGTGCCAGCAGCCAAGGAGGGGGCAATGAGCAGTTCTTC.

This clonotype was found many times. The rearrangement links TRBV5-1 to TRBJ2-7; perhaps TRBD2 as D (5 bases). Trimming stripped 5 bases from V and 3 bases from J, with 15 bases between. The CDR3 extends over 14 amino acids. Germline V gives CDR1 SGHRS, CDR2 YFSETQ. CDR3 in DNA: TGCGCCAGCAGAATGCCAGAGGGCCACTACGAGCAGTACTTC. This gives the protein CASRMPEGHYEQYF.

This clonotype was counted ten times or more. The chain has TRBV7-9 and TRBJ2-7, with 8 bases fitting TRBD1. This CDR3 is 14 amino acids long. Trimming took 4 bases from V and 1 from J; bases not matched to a gene: 3. The V gene's germline CDR1 is SEHNR and CDR2 FQNEAQ (reference sequence). CDR3 protein: CASSYRTGSYEQYF. DNA for the CDR3: TGTGCCAGCAGCTACCGGACAGGGTCCTACGAGCAGTACTTC.

The genes are TRBV25-1 and TRBJ2-3, with 7 bases identical to TRBD2. J gave up 1 base and V 1 base, and 5 bases lay outside the gene matches. Per the germline V gene, CDR1 is MGHDK and CDR2 is SYGVNS. This CDR3 has 16 residues. The CDR3 sequence: CASSELGGGGTDTQYF. The CDR3 region has the DNA TGTGCCAGCAGTGAATTAGGCGGGGGAGGCACAGATACGCAGTATTTT.

J is TRBJ2-2 and V is TRBV4-3; no reliable D call. The CDR3 runs to 16 residues. Per germline, CDR1 LGHNA and CDR2 YSLEER. Trimming left V 5 bases short and J 0 bases short, with 13 bases between. The CDR3 coding sequence is TGCGCCAGCAGCAACTACGGCACTCCGAACACCGGGGAGCTGTTTTTT. Protein product: CASSNYGTPNTGELFF.

The rearrangement uses TRBV25-1 and TRBJ2-3; the D gene is possibly TRBD2 (5 bases). The CDR3 extends over 12 amino acids. V gave up 5 bases and J gave up 6 bases, with 9 bases separating them. Germline CDR1 reads MGHDK; CDR2 reads SYGVNS. In DNA, the CDR3 is TGTGCCAGCAGTAAACGAGGGGATACGCAGTATTTT. Its protein is CASSKRGDTQYF.

This clonotype appeared a few times. V gene TRBV7-2 combines with J gene TRBJ2-2, with D perhaps matching TRBD1 (6 bases). The CDR3 is made up of 12 amino acids. Germline lookup yields CDR1 SGHTA and CDR2 FQGNSA. V lost 11 bases and J 1 base, leaving 8 bases between the germline ends. As DNA, the CDR3 is TGTGCCTACAGGGAGAACACCGGGGAGCTGTTTTTT. Translation: CAYRENTGELFF.